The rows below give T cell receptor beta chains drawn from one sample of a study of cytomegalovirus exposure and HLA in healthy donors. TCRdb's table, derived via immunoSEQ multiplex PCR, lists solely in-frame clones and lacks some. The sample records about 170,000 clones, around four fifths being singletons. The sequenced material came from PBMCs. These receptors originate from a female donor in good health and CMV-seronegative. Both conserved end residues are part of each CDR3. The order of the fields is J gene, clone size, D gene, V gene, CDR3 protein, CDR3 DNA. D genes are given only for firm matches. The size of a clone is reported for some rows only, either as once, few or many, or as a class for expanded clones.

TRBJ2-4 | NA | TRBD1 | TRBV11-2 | CASSLEAPPQGINIQYF | TGTGCCAGCAGCTTAGAAGCCCCTCCACAGGGGATAAACATTCAGTACTTC
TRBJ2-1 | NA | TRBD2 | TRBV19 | CASSKGLADNEQFF | TGTGCCAGTAGTAAAGGACTAGCGGACAATGAGCAGTTCTTC
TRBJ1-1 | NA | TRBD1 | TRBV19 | CASSIGQGAPSLNTEAFF | TGTGCCAGTAGTATAGGACAGGGGGCCCCTTCATTGAACACTGAAGCTTTCTTT
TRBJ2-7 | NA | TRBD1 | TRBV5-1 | CASSLVAGGMYEQYF | TGCGCCAGCAGCTTGGTCGCAGGGGGCATGTACGAGCAGTACTTC
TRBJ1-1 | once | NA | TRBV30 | CAWNLFFNTEAFF | TGTGCCTGGAATCTCTTCTTTAACACTGAAGCTTTCTTT
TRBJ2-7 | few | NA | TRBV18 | CASSPGTDYEQYF | TGTGCCAGCTCACCTGGTACTGACTACGAGCAGTACTTC
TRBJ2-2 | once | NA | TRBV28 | CASSLAGVGTGELFF | TGTGCCAGCAGTTTAGCAGGGGTAGGGACCGGGGAGCTGTTTTTT
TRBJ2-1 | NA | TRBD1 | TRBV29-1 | CSVEETGTDYNEQFF | TGCAGCGTTGAAGAGACCGGGACAGATTACAATGAGCAGTTCTTC
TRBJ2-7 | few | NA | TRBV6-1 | CASSDRQPYEQYF | TGTGCCAGCAGTGACCGACAGCCCTACGAGCAGTACTTC
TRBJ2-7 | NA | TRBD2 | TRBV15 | CATSREKLTGTSGSNEQYF | TGTGCCACCAGCAGAGAAAAGTTAACCGGGACTAGCGGGAGTAACGAGCAGTACTTC
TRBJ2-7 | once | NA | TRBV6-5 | CASSLSGELYEQYF | TGTGCCAGCAGCTTATCGGGAGAACTTTACGAGCAGTACTTC
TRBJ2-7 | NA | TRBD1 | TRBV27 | CASSRDSAFSYEQYF | TGTGCCAGCAGTAGGGACAGCGCCTTTTCCTACGAGCAGTACTTC
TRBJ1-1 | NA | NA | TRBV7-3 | CASSLFPGGLGNTEAFF | TGTGCCAGCAGCTTATTTCCGGGGGGATTAGGGAACACTGAAGCTTTCTTT
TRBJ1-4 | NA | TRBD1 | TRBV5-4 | CASSAGTGKNEKLFF | TGTGCCAGCAGTGCCGGGACAGGGAAGAATGAAAAACTGTTTTTT
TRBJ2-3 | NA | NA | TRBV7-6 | CASSPEAETDTQYF | TGTGCCAGCAGCCCAGAGGCTGAAACAGATACGCAGTATTTT
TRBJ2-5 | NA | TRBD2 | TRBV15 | CATSSRNGGGTQYF | TGTGCCACCAGTTCCAGAAATGGGGGGGGGACCCAGTACTTC
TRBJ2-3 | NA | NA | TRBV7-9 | CASSPKRDTQYF | TGTGCCAGCAGCCCAAAGCGGGATACGCAGTATTTT
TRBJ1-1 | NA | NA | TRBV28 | CASSRRPGKTEAFF | TGTGCCAGCAGCCGACGGCCAGGGAAGACTGAAGCTTTCTTT
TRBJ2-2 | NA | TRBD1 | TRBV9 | CASSVARGRTGELFF | TGTGCCAGCAGCGTAGCGAGGGGGCGGACCGGGGAGCTGTTTTTT
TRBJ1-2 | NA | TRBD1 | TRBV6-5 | CASSRQGPGTSYTF | TGTGCCAGCAGTAGACAGGGACCGGGCACAAGCTACACCTTC
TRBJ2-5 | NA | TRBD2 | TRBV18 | CASSRGTSGKETQYF | TGTGCCAGCTCACGTGGGACTAGCGGGAAAGAGACCCAGTACTTC
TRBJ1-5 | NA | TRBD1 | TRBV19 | CASRSTGNQPQHF | TGTGCCAGTAGATCGACAGGGAATCAGCCCCAGCATTTT
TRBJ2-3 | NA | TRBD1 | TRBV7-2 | CASSLAGTGTTDTQYF | TGTGCCAGCAGCTTAGCCGGGACAGGGACCACAGATACGCAGTATTTT
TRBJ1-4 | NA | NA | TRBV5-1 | CASSHGRGENEKLFF | TGCGCCAGCAGCCACGGACGGGGGGAGAACGAAAAACTGTTTTTT
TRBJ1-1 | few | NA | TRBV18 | CASSLQGANTEAFF | TGTGCCAGCTCCTTACAGGGAGCTAACACTGAAGCTTTCTTT
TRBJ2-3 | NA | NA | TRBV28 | CASRTTTGTHSDTQYF | TGTGCCAGCAGAACTACCACAGGGACCCACAGCGATACGCAGTATTTT
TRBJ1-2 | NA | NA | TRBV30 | CAWSVSQYGYTF | TGTGCCTGGAGTGTCAGTCAGTATGGCTACACCTTC
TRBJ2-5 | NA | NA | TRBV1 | CTSSLSGVEETQYF | TGCACCAGCAGCCTCTCGGGGGTAGAAGAGACCCAGTACTTC
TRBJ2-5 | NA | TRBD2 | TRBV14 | CASSQGTSGTRETQYF | TGTGCCAGCAGCCAGGGGACTAGCGGGACACGGGAGACCCAGTACTTC
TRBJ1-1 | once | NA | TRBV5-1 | CASSFSGTEAFF | TGCGCCAGCAGCTTTTCCGGGACAGAAGCTTTCTTT
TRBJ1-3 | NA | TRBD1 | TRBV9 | CASSVEGTGLSTIYF | TGTGCCAGCAGCGTAGAAGGGACAGGTCTAAGCACCATATATTTT
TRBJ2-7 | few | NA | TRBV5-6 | CASSRISTGKNEQYF | TGTGCCAGCAGCCGGATTTCGACAGGTAAAAACGAGCAGTACTTC
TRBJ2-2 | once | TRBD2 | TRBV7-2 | CASSFGTSGPRWDTGELFF | TGTGCCAGCAGCTTTGGGACTAGCGGCCCCCGATGGGACACCGGGGAGCTGTTTTTT